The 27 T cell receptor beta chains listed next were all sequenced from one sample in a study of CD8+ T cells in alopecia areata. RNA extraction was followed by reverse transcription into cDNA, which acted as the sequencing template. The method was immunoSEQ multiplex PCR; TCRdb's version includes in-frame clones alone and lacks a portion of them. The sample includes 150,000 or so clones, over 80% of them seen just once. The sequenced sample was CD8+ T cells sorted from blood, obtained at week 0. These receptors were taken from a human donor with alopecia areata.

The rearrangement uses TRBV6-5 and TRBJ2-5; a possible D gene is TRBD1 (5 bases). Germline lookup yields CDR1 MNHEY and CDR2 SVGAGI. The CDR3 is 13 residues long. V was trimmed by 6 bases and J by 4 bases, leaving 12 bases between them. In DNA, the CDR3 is TGTGCCAGCAGCTACCAGGGAATAGAGACCCAGTACTTC. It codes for CASSYQGIETQYF.

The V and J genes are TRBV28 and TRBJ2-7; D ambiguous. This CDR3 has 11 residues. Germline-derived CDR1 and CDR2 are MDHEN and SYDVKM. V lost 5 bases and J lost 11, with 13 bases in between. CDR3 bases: TGTGCCAGCAGTCTCGGACCGAGCGAGTACTTC. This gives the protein CASSLGPSEYF.

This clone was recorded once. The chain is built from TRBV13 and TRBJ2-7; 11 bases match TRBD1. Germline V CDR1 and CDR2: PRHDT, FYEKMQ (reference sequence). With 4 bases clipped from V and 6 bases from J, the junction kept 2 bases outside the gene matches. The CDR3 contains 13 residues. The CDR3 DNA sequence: TGTGCCAGCAGCTCGGGGACAGGGGGCGAGCAGTACTTC. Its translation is CASSSGTGGEQYF.

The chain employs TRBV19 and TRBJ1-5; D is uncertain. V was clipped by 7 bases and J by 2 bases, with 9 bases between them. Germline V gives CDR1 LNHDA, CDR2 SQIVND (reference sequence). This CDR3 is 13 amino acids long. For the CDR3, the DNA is TGTGCCAGTACGTACTTAGGCAATCAGCCCCAGCATTTT. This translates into CASTYLGNQPQHF.

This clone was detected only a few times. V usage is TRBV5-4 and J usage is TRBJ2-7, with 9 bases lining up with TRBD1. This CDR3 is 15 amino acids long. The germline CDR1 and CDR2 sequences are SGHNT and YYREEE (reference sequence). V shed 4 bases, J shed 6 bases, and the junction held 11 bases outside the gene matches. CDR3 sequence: CASSPGTGWVGEQYF. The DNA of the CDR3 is TGTGCCAGCAGCCCCGGGACAGGGTGGGTAGGCGAGCAGTACTTC.

The CDR3 nucleotides read TGTGCCAGCAGGGAACTCAGTGATACGCAGTATTTT. Encoded protein: CASRELSDTQYF. The J gene is TRBJ2-3, the V gene TRBV6-4, with D unclear. This CDR3 is 12 amino acids long. Germline V gene lookup returns CDR1 MRHNA and CDR2 SNTAGT. V lost 6 bases to trimming and J lost 6 bases, with 10 bases between them.

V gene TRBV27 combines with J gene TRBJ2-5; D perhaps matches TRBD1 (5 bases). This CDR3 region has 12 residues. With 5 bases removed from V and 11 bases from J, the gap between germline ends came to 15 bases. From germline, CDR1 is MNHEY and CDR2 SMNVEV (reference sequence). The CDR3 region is CASSDRLLEQYF. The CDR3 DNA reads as TGTGCCAGCAGTGACAGATTGTTGGAGCAGTACTTC.

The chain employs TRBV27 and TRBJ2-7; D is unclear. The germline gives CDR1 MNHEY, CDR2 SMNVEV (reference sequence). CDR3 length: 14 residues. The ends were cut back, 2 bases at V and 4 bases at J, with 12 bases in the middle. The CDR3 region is CASSLTAATYEQYF. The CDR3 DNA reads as TGTGCCAGCAGTTTAACGGCGGCAACATACGAGCAGTACTTC.

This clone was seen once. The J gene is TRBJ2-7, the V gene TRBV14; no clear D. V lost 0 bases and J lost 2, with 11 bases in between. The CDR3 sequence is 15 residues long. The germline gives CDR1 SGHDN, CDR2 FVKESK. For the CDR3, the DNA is TGTGCCAGCAGCCAAGATCCCCTTGAGACCTACGAGCAGTACTTC. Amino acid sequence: CASSQDPLETYEQYF.

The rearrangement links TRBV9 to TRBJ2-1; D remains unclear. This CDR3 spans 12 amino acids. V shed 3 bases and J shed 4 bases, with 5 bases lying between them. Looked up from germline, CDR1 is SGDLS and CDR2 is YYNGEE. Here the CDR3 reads CASSADYNEQFF. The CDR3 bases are TGTGCCAGCAGCGCAGATTACAATGAGCAGTTCTTC.

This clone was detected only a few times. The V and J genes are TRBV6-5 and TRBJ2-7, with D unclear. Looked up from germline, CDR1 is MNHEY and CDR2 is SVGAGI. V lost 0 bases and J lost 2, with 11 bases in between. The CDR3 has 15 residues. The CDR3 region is CASSYSSDGAYEQYF. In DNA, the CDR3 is TGTGCCAGCAGTTACTCGTCGGACGGAGCCTACGAGCAGTACTTC.

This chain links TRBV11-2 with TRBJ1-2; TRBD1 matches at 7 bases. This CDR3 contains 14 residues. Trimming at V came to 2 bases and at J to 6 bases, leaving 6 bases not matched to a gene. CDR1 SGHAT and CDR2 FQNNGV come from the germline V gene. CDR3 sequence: CASSLFGQGDGYTF. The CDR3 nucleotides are TGTGCCAGCAGCTTATTTGGGCAGGGGGATGGCTACACCTTC.

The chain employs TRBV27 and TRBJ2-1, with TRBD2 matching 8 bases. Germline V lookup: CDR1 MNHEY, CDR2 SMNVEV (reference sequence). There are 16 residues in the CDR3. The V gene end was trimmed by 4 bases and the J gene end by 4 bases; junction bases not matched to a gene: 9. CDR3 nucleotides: TGTGCCAGCAGTTCCCCACGGGGGGGCTTTTACAATGAGCAGTTCTTC. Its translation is CASSSPRGGFYNEQFF.

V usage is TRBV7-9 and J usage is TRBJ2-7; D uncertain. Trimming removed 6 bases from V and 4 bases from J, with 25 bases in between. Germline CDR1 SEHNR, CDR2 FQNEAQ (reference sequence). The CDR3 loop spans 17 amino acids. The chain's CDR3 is CASRGRRGPHFHYEQYF. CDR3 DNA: TGTGCCAGCAGAGGCCGTCGTGGGCCTCACTTCCATTACGAGCAGTACTTC.

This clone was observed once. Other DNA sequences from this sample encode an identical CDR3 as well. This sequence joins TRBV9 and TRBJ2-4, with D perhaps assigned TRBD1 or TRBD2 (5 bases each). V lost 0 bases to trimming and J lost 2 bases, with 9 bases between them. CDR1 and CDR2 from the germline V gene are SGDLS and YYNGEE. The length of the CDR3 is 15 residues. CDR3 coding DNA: TGTGCCAGCAGCGTAGAAGGGGAGCCCAAAAACATTCAGTACTTC. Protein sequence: CASSVEGEPKNIQYF.

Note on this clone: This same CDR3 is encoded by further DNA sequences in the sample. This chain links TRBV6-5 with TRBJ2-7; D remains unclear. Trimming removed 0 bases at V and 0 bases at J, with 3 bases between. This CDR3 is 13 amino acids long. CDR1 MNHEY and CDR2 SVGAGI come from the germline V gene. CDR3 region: CASSYSSSYEQYF. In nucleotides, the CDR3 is TGTGCCAGCAGTTACTCGAGCTCCTACGAGCAGTACTTC.

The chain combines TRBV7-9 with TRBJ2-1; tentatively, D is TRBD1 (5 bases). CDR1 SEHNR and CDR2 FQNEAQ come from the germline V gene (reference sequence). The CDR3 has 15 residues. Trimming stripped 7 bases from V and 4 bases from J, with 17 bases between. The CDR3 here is CASNPRASKYNEQFF. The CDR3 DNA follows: TGTGCCAGCAACCCCAGGGCCTCGAAGTACAATGAGCAGTTCTTC.

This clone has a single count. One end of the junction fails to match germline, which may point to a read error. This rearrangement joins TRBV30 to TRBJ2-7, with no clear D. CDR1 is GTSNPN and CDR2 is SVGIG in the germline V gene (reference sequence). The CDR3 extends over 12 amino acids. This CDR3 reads CAWSVVSSEQYF. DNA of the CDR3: TGTGCCTGGAGCGTGGTATCCTCCGAGCAGTACTTC.

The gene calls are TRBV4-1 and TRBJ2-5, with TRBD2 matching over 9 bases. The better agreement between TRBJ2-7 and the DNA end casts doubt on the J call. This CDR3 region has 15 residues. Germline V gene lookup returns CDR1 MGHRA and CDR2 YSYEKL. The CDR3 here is CASSQDWTSVYEQYF. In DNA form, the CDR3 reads TGCGCCAGCAGCCAAGATTGGACTAGCGTGTACGAGCAGTACTTC.

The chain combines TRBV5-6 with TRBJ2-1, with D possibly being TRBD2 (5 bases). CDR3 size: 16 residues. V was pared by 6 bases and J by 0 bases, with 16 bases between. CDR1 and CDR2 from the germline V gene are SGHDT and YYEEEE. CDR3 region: CASIQTETISYNEQFF. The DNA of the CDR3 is TGTGCCAGCATCCAGACCGAGACTATCTCCTACAATGAGCAGTTCTTC.

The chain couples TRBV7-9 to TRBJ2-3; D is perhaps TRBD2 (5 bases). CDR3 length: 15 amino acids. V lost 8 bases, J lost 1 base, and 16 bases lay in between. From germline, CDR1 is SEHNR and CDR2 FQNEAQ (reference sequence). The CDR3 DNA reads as TGTGCCAGCCTTGGAGGACGCGGCGGCACAGATACGCAGTATTTT. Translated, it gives CASLGGRGGTDTQYF. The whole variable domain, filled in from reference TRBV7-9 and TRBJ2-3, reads DTGVSQNPRHKITKRGQNVTFRCDPISEHNRLYWYRQTLGQGPEFLTYFQNEAQLEKSRLLSDRFSAERPKGSFSTLEIQRTEQGDSAMYLCASLGGRGGTDTQYFGPGTRLTVL.

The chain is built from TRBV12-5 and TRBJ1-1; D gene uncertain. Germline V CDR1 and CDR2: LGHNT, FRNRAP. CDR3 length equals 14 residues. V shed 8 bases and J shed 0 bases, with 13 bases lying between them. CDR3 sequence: CASRSGTLNTEAFF. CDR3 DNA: TGTGCTAGTCGTTCGGGTACTCTGAACACTGAAGCTTTCTTT.

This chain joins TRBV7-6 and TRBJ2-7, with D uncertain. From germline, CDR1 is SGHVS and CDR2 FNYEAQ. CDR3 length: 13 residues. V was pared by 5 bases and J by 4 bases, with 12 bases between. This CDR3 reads CASSQHASYEQYF. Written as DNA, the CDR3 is TGTGCCAGCAGCCAACACGCTTCTTACGAGCAGTACTTC.

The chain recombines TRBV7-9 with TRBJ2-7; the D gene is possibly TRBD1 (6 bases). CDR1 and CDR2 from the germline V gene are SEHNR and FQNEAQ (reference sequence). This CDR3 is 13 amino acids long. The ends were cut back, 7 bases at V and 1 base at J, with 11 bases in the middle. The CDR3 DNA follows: TGTGCCAGCACTATAGGGGGTTCCTACGAGCAGTACTTC. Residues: CASTIGGSYEQYF.

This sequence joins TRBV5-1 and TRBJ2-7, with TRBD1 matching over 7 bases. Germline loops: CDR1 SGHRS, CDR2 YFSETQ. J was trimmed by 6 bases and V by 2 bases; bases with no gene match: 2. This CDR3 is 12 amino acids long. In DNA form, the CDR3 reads TGCGCCAGCAGCTTCCGGGACAGCGAGCAGTACTTC. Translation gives CASSFRDSEQYF.

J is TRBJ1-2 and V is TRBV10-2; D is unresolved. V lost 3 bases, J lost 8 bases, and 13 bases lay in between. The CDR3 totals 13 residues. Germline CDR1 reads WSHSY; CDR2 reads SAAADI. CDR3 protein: CASSDYSTGGYTF. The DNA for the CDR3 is TGCGCCAGCAGTGATTACTCGACGGGCGGCTACACCTTC.

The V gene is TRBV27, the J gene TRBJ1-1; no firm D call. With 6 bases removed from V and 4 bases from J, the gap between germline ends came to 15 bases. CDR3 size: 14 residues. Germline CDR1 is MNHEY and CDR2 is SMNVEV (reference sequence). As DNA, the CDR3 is TGTGCCAGCAGAACCTCTTACGGGAGCACTGAAGCTTTCTTT. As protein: CASRTSYGSTEAFF.